This TCR beta chain was found in a study of T cell repertoires in cytomegalovirus infection. Study-level information: The public TCR beta signatures pointed to both CMV infection and matching HLA type. General study points: HLA-C-restricted CMV clonotypes gave the most frequent clonotype in two of eight donors. Summed frequency of shared TCR beta families picked out CMV carriers who also had the relevant HLA.

A single count supports this clonotype. Its specificity is not known. MiXCR, run by TCRdb on the reads, gives a single entry per CDR3 protein. The data show 200,000 to 250,000 distinct CDR3 sequences, with about 12% seen just once and 1.5% to 2% held by the top ten. Trimming took 4 bases from V and 2 from J, leaving 18 bases between them. This CDR3 comprises 16 residues. CDR1 is MDHEN, CDR2 SYDVKM, per germline. The chain links TRBV28 to TRBJ2-7; the D gene is possibly TRBD1 (5 bases). The source is a human donor in good health (CMV status not recorded). Some clones in this sample may be carry-over from other donors' samples. Sequences were obtained from PBMCs. Here the CDR3 reads CASSSVGAAFPYEQYF. The CDR3 DNA follows: TGTGCCAGCAGTTCCGTTGGGGCGGCATTCCCCTACGAGCAGTACTTC.